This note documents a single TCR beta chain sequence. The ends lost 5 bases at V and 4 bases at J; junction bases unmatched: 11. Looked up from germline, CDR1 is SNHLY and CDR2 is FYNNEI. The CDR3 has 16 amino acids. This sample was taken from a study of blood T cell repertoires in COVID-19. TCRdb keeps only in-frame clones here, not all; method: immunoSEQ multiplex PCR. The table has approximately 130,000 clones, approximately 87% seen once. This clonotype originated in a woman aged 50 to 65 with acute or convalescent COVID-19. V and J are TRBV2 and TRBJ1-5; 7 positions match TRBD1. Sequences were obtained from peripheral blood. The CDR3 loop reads CASSSDRADGNQPQHF. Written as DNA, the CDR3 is TGTGCCAGCAGTTCTGACAGGGCGGACGGGAATCAGCCCCAGCATTTT.